The clone carrying this T cell receptor (beta chain) has only a few counts. Its antigen is unknown. These data belong to a study of post-analysis software for immune sequencing data. Whole-study context: Recorded subtypes: relapsing-remitting, secondary progressive, progressive-relapsing; some patients unannotated. Study-level points and caveats: A few TRBV segments occurring more often in patients than controls included TRBV5-6, TRBV5-1 and TRBV20-1. Under the F measure, samples that were prepared in one batch clustered strongly together. Normalized Chao1 diversity was significantly reduced in patients versus controls.

Prepared TCR beta cDNA libraries contained unique molecular identifiers. TCRdb called the PCR reads again in MiXCR, with one record for every CDR3 protein. This table has fewer than 850,000 distinct CDR3 sequences, roughly 27% appearing once. Trimming stripped 3 bases from V and 8 bases from J, with 20 bases between. CDR3 length: 15 residues. The V gene's germline CDR1 is DFQATT and CDR2 SNEGSKA (reference sequence). V and J are TRBV20-1 and TRBJ2-1, with a weak D call TRBD2 (6 bases). The sequenced sample consisted of blood. This TCR was recovered from a girl aged 10 to 17 with multiple sclerosis. CDR3 DNA sequence: TGCAGTGCTAGGTGGGCCCGTGGGACTCTGGATGAGCAGTTCTTC. It yields the protein CSARWARGTLDEQFF.